This T cell receptor beta chain was sequenced for a study of graft-versus-host responses after intestinal transplantation (dated by TCRdb to 2020 to 2023). The study in broad terms: Multivisceral, liver-intestinal, or isolated intestinal transplants were received by the recipients. Every recipient was given anti-thymocyte globulin induction, then maintenance tacrolimus and steroids for 2 to 4 years. After intestinal transplantation, graft-versus-host and host-versus-graft alloreactive T cell clones in the graft, circulation and bone marrow were tracked using bulk TCR-beta CDR3 sequencing. To identify alloreactive clones, pre-transplant mixed lymphocyte reaction products were sequenced and then compared with unstimulated pre-transplant donor and recipient T cells. A cohort of some 24 intestinal transplant recipients, including one retransplant, was enrolled, and a few patients lacking pretransplant specimens were excluded. A peak of at least 4% donor T cells among recipient peripheral blood mononuclear cells was the definition used for donor T cell macrochimerism. Rather than being sequenced by the commercial service, samples from a few later patients were sequenced in-house on an Illumina MiSeq and processed with MiXCR. Broader findings and caveats from the paper: GvH clones turned up in recipient bone marrow, with some appearing earlier in ileal mucosa or blood, a pattern consistent with an intestinal mucosal origin. Early after transplant, peak levels of circulating GvH clones were associated with declines in HvG clones. High GvH to HvG T cell clonal ratios were observed in the allografts of patients with donor T cell macrochimerism. Conclusions were limited by the relatively low number and heterogeneity of intestinal transplant patients.

Concerning this clone: There is no known antigen for this receptor. Base quality data are lacking; no much larger clone is found one base away.

The time point label for this specimen denotes: cells obtained before transplantation from donor or recipient. CD3+CD4+ and CD3+CD8+ populations were FACS-sorted from unstimulated pre-transplant donor and recipient cells taken from spleen or lymph nodes. The library was built by means of the immunoSEQ multiplex PCR assay. For most patients, genomic DNA was isolated using the Qiagen DNeasy Blood and Tissue Kit and was shipped frozen to Adaptive Biotechnologies for TCR sequencing. High-throughput TCR-beta CDR3 sequencing of genomic DNA from most patients was performed by Adaptive Biotechnologies. Processing in the source paper ran as follows. Adaptive's ImmunoSEQ software supplied the TCR sequencing data for 15 to 20 patients, while MiXCR and VDJtools were used to process a few other patients. CD4 versus CD8 sorting errors were corrected by removing sequences found in both subsets at a frequency ratio below 5:1. Because the origin of CDR3 nucleotide sequences shared between donor and recipient could not be assigned, those sequences were removed. To count as alloreactive, a clone needed at least 2-fold expansion over unstimulated cells and a minimum CFSE-low frequency of 0.002% (template counts) or 0.001% (read counts). Mappable clones were those detected in sequenced pre-transplant spleen, lymph node, or MLR CFSE-low populations of the donor or recipient. Cumulative frequency of alloreactive clones was calculated as a percentage of all sequences weighted by copy number. The table was pulled from immuneACCESS by TCRdb, which kept in-frame rearrangements only. Such tables lose some clones; where checked, under half of the loss comes from unresolved V genes, and the rest has no known cause. The D gene and trimming were derived from the DNA, and the V and J assignments and clone size from that table. Here the sample has more than 65,000 clones; 90% occur a single time. 1.3% of the sample lies in the top ten.

The germline V gene encodes CDR1 MNHNY and CDR2 SVGAGI (reference sequence). V loses 2 bases of germline sequence and J loses 8 bases, and the interval between the two ends is 3 bases. The CDR3 starts with the cysteine, ends with the phenylalanine, and has 10 residues. The DNA shown is the 30-base CDR3, in frame from base 1. The sample in question was unstimulated CD8+ T cells sorted from spleen or lymph node cells, obtained before intestinal transplant. The receptor comes from a human donor who received an intestinal transplant. The chain was built from TRBV6-6 and TRBJ1-1; no confident D gene assignment can be made. The CDR3 protein sequence reads: CASSYGEAFF. The DNA sequence follows: TGTGCCAGCAGTTACGGCGAAGCTTTCTTT.